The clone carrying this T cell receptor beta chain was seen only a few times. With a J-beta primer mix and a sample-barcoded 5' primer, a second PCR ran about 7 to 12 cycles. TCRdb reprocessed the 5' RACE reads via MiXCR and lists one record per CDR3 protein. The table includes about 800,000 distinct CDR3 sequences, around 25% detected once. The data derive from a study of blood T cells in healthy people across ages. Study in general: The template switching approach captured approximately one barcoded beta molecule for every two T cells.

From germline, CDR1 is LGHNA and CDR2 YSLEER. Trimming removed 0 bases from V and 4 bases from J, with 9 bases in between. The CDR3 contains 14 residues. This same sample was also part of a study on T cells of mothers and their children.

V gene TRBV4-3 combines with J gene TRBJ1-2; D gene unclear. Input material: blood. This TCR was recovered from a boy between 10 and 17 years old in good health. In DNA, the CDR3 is TGCGCCAGCAGCCAAGAGGCAGGCACCTATGGCTACACCTTC. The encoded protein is CASSQEAGTYGYTF.